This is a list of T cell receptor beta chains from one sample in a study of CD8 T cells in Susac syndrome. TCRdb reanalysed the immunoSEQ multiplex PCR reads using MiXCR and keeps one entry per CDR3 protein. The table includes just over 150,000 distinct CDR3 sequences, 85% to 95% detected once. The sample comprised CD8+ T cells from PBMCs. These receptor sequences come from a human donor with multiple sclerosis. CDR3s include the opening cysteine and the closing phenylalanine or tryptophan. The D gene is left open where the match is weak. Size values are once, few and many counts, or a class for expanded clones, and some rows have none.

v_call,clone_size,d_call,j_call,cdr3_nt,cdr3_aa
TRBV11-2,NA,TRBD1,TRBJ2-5,TGTGCCAGCAGCTCCGGACAGGTGTTCCAAGAGACCCAGTACTTC,CASSSGQVFQETQYF
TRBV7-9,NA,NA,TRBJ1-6,TGTGCCAGCAGCTTGGGAAGAGGAGAACCCCTCCACTTT,CASSLGRGEPLHF
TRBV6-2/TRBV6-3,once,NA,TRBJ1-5,TGTGCCAGCAGTTACTCGTATGGCCAGCCCCAGCATTTT,CASSYSYGQPQHF
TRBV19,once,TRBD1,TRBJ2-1,TGTGCCAGTAGGAAGACAGGGACCGCCAATGAGCAGTTCTTC,CASRKTGTANEQFF
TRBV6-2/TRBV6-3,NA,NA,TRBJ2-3,TGTGCCAGCAGTTCTAGAAGCCGGGATACGCAGTATTTT,CASSSRSRDTQYF
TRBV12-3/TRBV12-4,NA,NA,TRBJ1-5,TGTGCCAGCAGCCTCGGGACACCCGATCAGCCCCAGCATTTT,CASSLGTPDQPQHF
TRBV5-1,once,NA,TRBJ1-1,TGCGCCAGCAGGGACAGGAACACTGAAGCTTTCTTT,CASRDRNTEAFF
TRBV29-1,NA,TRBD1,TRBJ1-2,TGCAGCGTTCCGGGACAGGGAGTTGACTATGGCTACACCTTC,CSVPGQGVDYGYTF
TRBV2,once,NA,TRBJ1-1,TGTGCCAGCCCACAGACGGGACTGCGGGGGAGCGCTGAAGCTTTCTTT,CASPQTGLRGSAEAFF
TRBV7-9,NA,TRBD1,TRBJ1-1,TGTGCCAGCAGCTTGGGGACAGCTGAAGCTTTCTTT,CASSLGTAEAFF
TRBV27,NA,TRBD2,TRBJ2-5,TGTGCCAGCAGTCATGGACTAGCGGGACAAGAGACCCAGTACTTC,CASSHGLAGQETQYF
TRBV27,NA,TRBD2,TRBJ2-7,TGTGCCAGCAGTTTATCCCTAGCGGGGCTGGGGGAGCAGTACTTC,CASSLSLAGLGEQYF
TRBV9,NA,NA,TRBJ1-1,TGTGCCAGCAGCGTAGTACCCCTGAACACTGAAGCTTTCTTT,CASSVVPLNTEAFF
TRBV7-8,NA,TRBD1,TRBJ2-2,TGTGCCAGCAGCTTAACCCCGAGGACAGGGAACGCCGGGGAGCTGTTTTTT,CASSLTPRTGNAGELFF
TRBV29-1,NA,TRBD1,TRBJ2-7,TGCAGCGTTGGATTTGGACAGGGCCAGCCCTACGAGCAGTACTTC,CSVGFGQGQPYEQYF
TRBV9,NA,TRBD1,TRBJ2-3,TGTGCCAGCAGCGTAACAGGGGGCGGGGGCACAGATACGCAGTATTTT,CASSVTGGGGTDTQYF
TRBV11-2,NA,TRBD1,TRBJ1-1,TGTGCCAGCAGCTTGGCACGGACAGGGGGAAACACTGAAGCTTTCTTT,CASSLARTGGNTEAFF
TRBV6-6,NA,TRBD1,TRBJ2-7,TGTGCCAGCAGTTCCTCGGGACAGGATGCCTACGAGCAGTACTTC,CASSSSGQDAYEQYF
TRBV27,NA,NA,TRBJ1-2,TGTGCCAGCAGTTTCCTTAATCAGGGAATCGCTGGCTACACCTTC,CASSFLNQGIAGYTF
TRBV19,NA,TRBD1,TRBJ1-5,TGTGCCAGTAGTATCCGGGACAGTTACAATCAGCCCCAGCATTTT,CASSIRDSYNQPQHF
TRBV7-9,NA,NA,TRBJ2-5,TGTGCCAGCAGCTTCGGAGAAGAGACCCAGTACTTC,CASSFGEETQYF
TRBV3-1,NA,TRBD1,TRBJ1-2,TGTGCCAGCAGCACCCGACAGGGGGGTAGGTCGAATGGCTACACCTTC,CASSTRQGGRSNGYTF
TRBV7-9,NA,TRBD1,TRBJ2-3,TGTGCCAGCAGCTTCCCCCCAGGGGGACCCCGAGGCCCCACAGATACGCAGTATTTT,CASSFPPGGPRGPTDTQYF
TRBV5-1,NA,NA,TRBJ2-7,TGCGCCAGCAGCTTAAACAGGGCTCCGTCCTACGAGCAGTACTTC,CASSLNRAPSYEQYF
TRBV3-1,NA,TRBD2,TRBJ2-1,TGTGCCAGCAGCCAAGATCCCCTAGCGGGGGGGCTGGGAGAGCAGTTCTTC,CASSQDPLAGGLGEQFF
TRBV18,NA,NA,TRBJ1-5,TGTGCCAGCTCACTAACCGACAGGAGCAATCAGCCCCAGCATTTT,CASSLTDRSNQPQHF
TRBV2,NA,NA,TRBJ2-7,TGTGCCAGCAGGATCCCAGGAACCGGGACCGGACTTTACGAGCAGTACTTC,CASRIPGTGTGLYEQYF
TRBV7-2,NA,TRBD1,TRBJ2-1,TGTGCCAGCAGCTACCGGGACAGAGTTAACAATGAGCAGTTCTTC,CASSYRDRVNNEQFF
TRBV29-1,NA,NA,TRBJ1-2,TGCAGCGTTGTCCGGCAGGGGAGCTATGGCTACACCTTC,CSVVRQGSYGYTF
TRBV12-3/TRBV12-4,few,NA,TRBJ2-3,TGTGCCAGCAGTCCCTACACAGATACGCAGTATTTT,CASSPYTDTQYF
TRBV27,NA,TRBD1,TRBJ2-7,TGTGCCAGCGGAAAACCGACAGGGGATACCTACGAGCAGTACTTC,CASGKPTGDTYEQYF
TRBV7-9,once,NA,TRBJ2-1,TGTGCCAGCAGTTACCAAGGGGTGAATGAGCAGTTCTTC,CASSYQGVNEQFF
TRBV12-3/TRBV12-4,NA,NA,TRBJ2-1,TGTGCCAGCACTCCTGATAGCGGTTACAATGAGCAGTTCTTC,CASTPDSGYNEQFF
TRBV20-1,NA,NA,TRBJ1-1,TGCAGTGCTAGAGGGCAGGTGGTTGGCACTGAAGCTTTCTTT,CSARGQVVGTEAFF
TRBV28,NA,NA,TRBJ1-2,TGTGCCAGCAGTAATGGGGGGGGCGGCGAAGCTAACTATGGCTACACCTTC,CASSNGGGGEANYGYTF
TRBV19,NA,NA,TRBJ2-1,TGTGCCAGTAGTATCAGCGAGGAGCAGTTCTTC,CASSISEEQFF
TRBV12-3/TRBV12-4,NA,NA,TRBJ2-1,TGTGCCAGCTCTATGACGGGGACCTACAATGAGCAGTTCTTC,CASSMTGTYNEQFF
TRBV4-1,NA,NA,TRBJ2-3,TGCGCCAGCAGCCGGAGGGACGTCAGCACAGATACGCAGTATTTT,CASSRRDVSTDTQYF
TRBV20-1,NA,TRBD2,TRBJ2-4,TGCAGTGGCGTGACTAGCGGGGGCCGGGGCATTCAGTACTTC,CSGVTSGGRGIQYF
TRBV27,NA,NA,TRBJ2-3,TGTGCCAGCAGTTTACCGGGCGGGGTCACAGATACGCAGTATTTT,CASSLPGGVTDTQYF
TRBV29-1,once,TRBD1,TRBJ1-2,TGCAGCGGGTATCCCGGAGGAGGACAGGAGAACTATGGCTACACCTTC,CSGYPGGGQENYGYTF
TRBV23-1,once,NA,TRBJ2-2,TGCGCCAACCTTTTGGACATCCTGAACACCGGGGAGCTGTTTTTT,CANLLDILNTGELFF